Below are 25 T cell receptor beta chains sequenced from a single sample in a study of monozygotic twins with inflammatory bowel disease. TCRdb processed the 5' RACE reads again and assigns one entry to each CDR3 protein, with no DNA. In all, the sample yields 330,000 or so distinct CDR3 sequences. Sequences were obtained from blood. The receptors come from a human donor with ulcerative colitis or Crohn's disease, or a healthy co-twin of an affected twin (not recorded which).

The chain carries TRBV5-1 and TRBJ2-7; the D gene TCRdb calls, TRBD1, cannot be checked with no DNA. The CDR3 sequence is 13 residues long. CDR1 and CDR2 (germline): SGHRS, YFSETQ. The chain's CDR3 is CASSSGQGGEQYF.

This chain connects TRBV11-2 to TRBJ2-1; TCRdb returns TRBD2, unconfirmable since there is no DNA. From germline, CDR1 is SGHAT and CDR2 FQNNGV. The CDR3 loop spans 15 amino acids. The chain's CDR3 is CASSSAGGIFDEQFF.

The rearrangement uses TRBV7-9 and TRBJ2-7; the TCRdb D gene call, TRBD1, has no DNA to confirm it. This CDR3 region has 14 residues. CDR1 SEHNR and CDR2 FQNEAQ come from the germline V gene (reference sequence). CDR3 region: CASSIAGTAVEQYF.

This rearrangement joins TRBV7-2 to TRBJ2-1; TCRdb calls TRBD1, which cannot be checked without DNA. Germline values: CDR1 SGHTA, CDR2 FQGNSA. This CDR3 contains 14 residues. The CDR3 is CASSLRFQGAEQFF.

The chain links TRBV13 to TRBJ2-1; TCRdb outputs TRBD2, but without DNA this stays unchecked. The CDR3 covers 15 residues. The germline V gene encodes CDR1 PRHDT and CDR2 FYEKMQ (reference sequence). CDR3: CASSPAISSYNEQFF.

This chain links TRBV12-3 or TRBV12-4 with TRBJ1-4; without DNA, the TCRdb call of TRBD1 cannot be checked. There are 14 residues in the CDR3. The CDR3 loop reads CASSPGDGYEKLFF.

This rearrangement joins TRBV5-4 to TRBJ2-7. The length of the CDR3 is 16 residues. Germline CDR1 is SGHNT and CDR2 is YYREEE (reference sequence). CDR3: CASSRMDEAASYEQYF.

The chain recombines TRBV7-2 with TRBJ2-1; TCRdb's D gene call, TRBD1, goes unchecked for lack of DNA. The CDR3 is 16 amino acids. Germline CDR1 is SGHTA and CDR2 is FQGNSA. The CDR3 reads CASSLFSGTGAGEQFF.

The chain is built from TRBV5-5 and TRBJ1-1; there is no DNA to check the TCRdb D call of TRBD1. The germline V gene encodes CDR1 SGHKS and CDR2 YYEKEE (reference sequence). This CDR3 is built from 14 residues. The CDR3 sequence is CASSDGTRNTEAFF.

The V and J genes are TRBV20-1 and TRBJ1-2. CDR1 DFQATT and CDR2 SNEGSKA come from the germline V gene (reference sequence). The CDR3 spans 14 residues. CDR3 residues: CSARFGEGSYGYTF.

This chain joins TRBV3-1 and TRBJ1-1. The CDR3 runs 12 residues. Germline V gene sequence: CDR1 LGHDT, CDR2 YNNKEL (reference sequence). The CDR3 sequence: CASSRQSTEAFF.

The chain carries TRBV20-1 and TRBJ2-5; TCRdb outputs TRBD2, but without DNA this stays unchecked. The CDR3 covers 19 residues. Germline values: CDR1 DFQATT, CDR2 SNEGSKA (reference sequence). CDR3 sequence: CSADAAAGTSGSNQETQYF.

This chain uses TRBV5-5 with TRBJ2-5; TCRdb reports TRBD2, a call that lacks DNA to check it against. The germline CDR1 and CDR2 sequences are SGHKS and YYEKEE (reference sequence). The CDR3 extends over 15 amino acids. The CDR3 is CASSLDREGQETQYF.

The chain recombines TRBV7-9 with TRBJ2-7; TCRdb returns TRBD1, unconfirmable since there is no DNA. The CDR3 length is 12 residues. The V gene's germline CDR1 is SEHNR and CDR2 FQNEAQ (reference sequence). Here the CDR3 reads CASSLRGNEQYF.

The rearrangement links TRBV20-1 to TRBJ2-5. Per germline, CDR1 DFQATT and CDR2 SNEGSKA (reference sequence). CDR3 length equals 12 residues. CDR3 region: CSARRGFETQYF.

The CDR3 region is CSVEGRGVDYGYSF. The V and J genes are TRBV29-1 and TRBJ1-2; TCRdb's D call, TRBD1, is unchecked because there is no DNA. Germline-derived CDR1 and CDR2 are SQVTM and ANQGSEA. The CDR3 length is 14 residues.

The V and J genes are TRBV5-1 and TRBJ1-1. This CDR3 is 13 amino acids long. CDR1 and CDR2 (germline): SGHRS, YFSETQ. CDR3 in amino acids: CASSLARDTEAFF.

The chain carries TRBV2 and TRBJ2-1. CDR1 and CDR2 (germline): SNHLY, FYNNEI. The CDR3 extends over 13 amino acids. CDR3 amino acids: CASTEDSYNEQFF.

The chain couples TRBV20-1 to TRBJ2-5; TCRdb gives TRBD1 as the D gene, but with no DNA this cannot be confirmed. In germline, CDR1 is DFQATT, CDR2 SNEGSKA (reference sequence). The CDR3 contains 18 residues. This chain's CDR3 is CSAVYTRTVIGYQETQYF.

The chain uses TRBV7-8 and TRBJ2-2. The CDR3 sequence is 17 residues long. CDR1 is SGHVS and CDR2 is FQNEAQ in the germline V gene. The CDR3 sequence is CASSRNRVFANTGELFF.

CDR3 sequence reads: CASSTPGHFSGANVLTF. The chain carries TRBV27 and TRBJ2-6; the D gene TCRdb calls, TRBD1, cannot be checked with no DNA. Germline lookup yields CDR1 MNHEY and CDR2 SMNVEV (reference sequence). This CDR3 spans 17 amino acids. The full variable domain, completed using reference TRBV27 and TRBJ2-6, is EAQVTQNPRYLITVTGKKLTVTCSQNMNHEYMSWYRQDPGLGLRQIYYSMNVEVTDKGDVPEGYKVSRKEKRNFPLILESPSPNQTSLYFCASSTPGHFSGANVLTFGAGSRLTVL.

The chain uses TRBV20-1 and TRBJ2-7. The CDR3 sequence is 13 residues long. Germline V CDR1 and CDR2: DFQATT, SNEGSKA (reference sequence). CDR3 loop: CSARDADSYEQYF.

This chain links TRBV28 with TRBJ2-1. This CDR3 has 13 amino acids. Germline lookup yields CDR1 MDHEN and CDR2 SYDVKM. CDR3 sequence reads: CASSLWTDNEQFF.

This chain uses TRBV6-2 or TRBV6-3 with TRBJ2-1; lacking DNA, the TRBD1 call made by TCRdb goes unchecked. Germline CDR1 is MNHEY and CDR2 is SVGEGT. The CDR3 is made up of 15 amino acids. CDR3: CASRSSGVPNNEQFF.

The genes are TRBV5-1 and TRBJ2-3; the D call of TRBD2 rests on TCRdb alone, since no DNA is present to check it. The CDR3 has 16 residues. Germline values: CDR1 SGHRS, CDR2 YFSETQ. This chain's CDR3 is CASSPLPLQGTDTQYF. Looking up the rest from reference TRBV5-1 and TRBJ2-3 gives the full variable domain: KAGVTQTPRYLIKTRGQQVTLSCSPISGHRSVSWYQQTPGQGLQFLFEYFSETQRNKGNFPGRFSGRQFSNSRSEMNVSTLELGDSALYLCASSPLPLQGTDTQYFGPGTRLTVL.